Listed below are T cell receptor beta chains from one sample, sequenced in a study of T cells after yellow fever vaccination. TCRdb reprocessed the 5' RACE reads via MiXCR and lists one record per CDR3 protein. The sample yields roughly 11,000 distinct CDR3 sequences, about 6.1% seen once. The sequencing here drew on PBMCs, either bulk or a sorted T-cell subset (CD4+, CD8+, memory, or dextramer-sorted; not recorded which), taken on the day of the yellow fever booster vaccination. The receptors shown here come from a man under 40 who received the YFV17D yellow fever vaccine. The CDR3 runs from the conserved cysteine through the conserved F or W. D genes are given only for firm matches. Part of the rows lack a size; the others show once, few, many or a class for expanded clones.

D gene	clone size	J gene	V gene	CDR3 DNA	CDR3 protein
-	many	TRBJ2-1	TRBV7-8	TGTGCCAGCAGTGGCCGGGGAGACAATGAGCAGTTCTTC	CASSGRGDNEQFF
TRBD1	many	TRBJ2-5	TRBV20-1	TGCAGTGCCAACAACCCGGGACAGGGACAAGAGACCCAGTACTTC	CSANNPGQGQETQYF
TRBD2	few	TRBJ2-5	TRBV6-2/TRBV6-3	TGTGCCAGCAGTCCGGGGACTAGCGGTCAAGAGACCCAGTACTTC	CASSPGTSGQETQYF
TRBD2	many	TRBJ2-1	TRBV28	TGTGCCAGCAGTTTAGGCGGGAGGTTCATCGACAATGAGCAGTTCTTC	CASSLGGRFIDNEQFF
-	many	TRBJ2-2	TRBV10-1	TGCGCCAGCAGTGAGGACACCGGGGAGCTGTTTTTT	CASSEDTGELFF
TRBD1	many	TRBJ2-7	TRBV5-1	TGCGCCAGCAGCCCCGGGACAGGGACCTACGAGCAGTACTTC	CASSPGTGTYEQYF
-	many	TRBJ1-6	TRBV7-2	TGTGCCAGCAGCTCTTATAATTCACCCCTCCACTTT	CASSSYNSPLHF
-	many	TRBJ2-7	TRBV29-1	TGCAGCGGGGGGGCAACCTACGAGCAGTACTTC	CSGGATYEQYF
-	many	TRBJ2-7	TRBV9	TGTGCCAGCAGCGTAGGTCCCCTAGCGACCGGGGTCTCCTACGAGCAGTACTTC	CASSVGPLATGVSYEQYF
-	medium-sized	TRBJ2-2	TRBV7-2	TGTGCCAGCAGCCCTGGGGCTAGCCGACCGCAGCTGTTTTTT	CASSPGASRPQLFF
-	many	TRBJ2-5	TRBV14	TGTGCCAGCAGCCTCGGGGGAGGCGAGACCCAGTACTTC	CASSLGGGETQYF
TRBD2	many	TRBJ2-1	TRBV2	TGTGCCAGCAGTGAAGCGCTTCCAGTAGCGGGAGGGCGTAATGAGCAGTTCTTC	CASSEALPVAGGRNEQFF
-	many	TRBJ2-3	TRBV24-1	TGTGCCACCAGTGATTATGGCACAGATACGCAGTATTTT	CATSDYGTDTQYF
-	many	TRBJ2-7	TRBV27	TGTGCCTCCAGCAAATCCTCCTACGAGCAGTACTTC	CASSKSSYEQYF
-	medium-sized	TRBJ2-7	TRBV18	TGTGCCAGCTCTCCGGGATCAGTGAACTCCTACGAGCAGTACTTC	CASSPGSVNSYEQYF
-	many	TRBJ2-7	TRBV12-3/TRBV12-4	TGTGCCAGCAGCTCATACGGGAGATCCTACGAGCAGTACTTC	CASSSYGRSYEQYF
TRBD1	many	TRBJ2-1	TRBV28	TGTGCCAGCAGTTTGAGTTCGCAGGGGGCGAAGGAGCAGTTCTTC	CASSLSSQGAKEQFF
TRBD2	many	TRBJ2-1	TRBV24-1	TGTGCCACCAGCCGAGCTAGCGGGAGGGGTGAGCAGTTCTTC	CATSRASGRGEQFF
-	many	TRBJ2-2	TRBV4-3	TGCGCCAGCAGCCGGCTCGAACGGGCTCCCCCTAACACCGGGGAGCTGTTTTTT	CASSRLERAPPNTGELFF
-	medium-sized	TRBJ2-3	TRBV6-5	TGTGCCAGCAGTTCTCCAAACACAGATACGCAGTATTTT	CASSSPNTDTQYF
TRBD1	many	TRBJ1-5	TRBV5-6	TGTGCCAGCAGCTTCATGGGACAGGGGGCGTTGGGTCAGCCCCAGCATTTT	CASSFMGQGALGQPQHF
-	many	TRBJ2-1	TRBV28	TGTGCCAGCAGTTCCTTGGCCACCCAGGGGTTCTCCTACAATGAGCAGTTCTTC	CASSSLATQGFSYNEQFF
TRBD2	medium-sized	TRBJ2-7	TRBV29-1	TGCAGCGTTGAAGACCGGATTAGCGGGAGTAAGCGCGAGCAGTACTTC	CSVEDRISGSKREQYF
-	medium-sized	TRBJ1-1	TRBV5-1	TGCGCCAGCAGCCCCGAGGGGGACAAGAACACTGAAGCTTTCTTT	CASSPEGDKNTEAFF
TRBD2	-	TRBJ2-7	TRBV6-2/TRBV6-3	TGTGCCAGCGCGGGAGTATACGAGCAGTACTTC	CASAGVYEQYF
-	medium-sized	TRBJ2-3	TRBV9	-	CASSTSDTQYF
TRBD2	many	TRBJ2-3	TRBV20-1	TGCAGTGCTCCAGGGACTAGCGGGAGTCTGGGGAGCACAGATACGCAGTATTTT	CSAPGTSGSLGSTDTQYF
TRBD2	many	TRBJ2-1	TRBV28	TGTGCCAGCAGCCCGCCCCGGGAGGGAAGGGGCAATGAGCAGTTCTTC	CASSPPREGRGNEQFF
TRBD1	many	TRBJ2-5	TRBV5-5	TGTGCCAGCAGCTCAAGGACAGGGGAAGAGACCCAGTACTTC	CASSSRTGEETQYF
-	many	TRBJ2-7	TRBV18	TGTGCCAGCTCACCACAGGGACAATTCTACGAGCAGTACTTC	CASSPQGQFYEQYF
TRBD2	medium-sized	TRBJ2-1	TRBV20-1	TGCAGTGCCCTCACCAGCGGGAGGGGGAAGTTGAATGAGCAGTTCTTC	CSALTSGRGKLNEQFF
TRBD2	medium-sized	TRBJ2-3	TRBV18	TGTGCCAGCTCACCCATAGGGACTAGCGGGAGGCAGAGAGATACGCAGTATTTT	CASSPIGTSGRQRDTQYF
-	many	TRBJ1-5	TRBV12-3/TRBV12-4	TGTGCCAGCAGTGGCAGGGTGAATCAGCCCCAGCATTTT	CASSGRVNQPQHF
-	many	TRBJ1-5	TRBV24-1	TGTGCCACCAGTTTAAACGGTGAACAGCCCCAGCATTTT	CATSLNGEQPQHF
-	medium-sized	TRBJ2-5	TRBV7-2	TGTGCCAGCAGCCAGAGCGTGTACCAAGAGACCCAGTACTTC	CASSQSVYQETQYF
-	many	TRBJ2-7	TRBV5-1	TGCGCCAGCAGCTTAGGCTACGAGCAGTACTTC	CASSLGYEQYF
TRBD1	many	TRBJ2-1	TRBV19	TGTGCCAGTAGTTGGCCGGGACAGGGGCGCCGTGGCCAGTTCTTC	CASSWPGQGRRGQFF
TRBD1	many	TRBJ2-3	TRBV6-2/TRBV6-3	TGTGCCAGCAGTTACCCGGCAGGGGGTTTTTCAGATACGCAGTATTTT	CASSYPAGGFSDTQYF
-	many	TRBJ2-1	TRBV3-1	TGTGCCAGCAGCCGGCTAGGGGGAAGGGAGCAGTTCTTC	CASSRLGGREQFF
-	many	TRBJ2-1	TRBV7-2	TGTGCCAGCAGGTTGTTAGAGGATGAGCAGTTCTTC	CASRLLEDEQFF
-	many	TRBJ2-3	TRBV6-2/TRBV6-3	TGTGCCAGCAGAAACGGCGTCCCAGATACGCAGTATTTT	CASRNGVPDTQYF
-	many	TRBJ2-7	TRBV6-2/TRBV6-3	TGTGCCAGCAGTTACTCGGCGCCCTACGAGCAGTACTTC	CASSYSAPYEQYF
-	many	TRBJ1-4	TRBV5-4	TGTGCCAGCAGCTTGGGACGCGGTGAAAAACTGTTTTTT	CASSLGRGEKLFF
TRBD2	many	TRBJ2-7	TRBV28	TGTGCCAGCTTAACAGGGCTAGCGGGAGTCTACGAGCAGTACTTC	CASLTGLAGVYEQYF
-	many	TRBJ2-7	TRBV28	TGTGCCAGCAGTTTACCGGGATTCGACTACGAGCAGTACTTC	CASSLPGFDYEQYF
-	many	TRBJ1-6	TRBV5-4	TGTGCCAGCAGCTTGGAATTTTCCTATAATTCACCCCTCCACTTT	CASSLEFSYNSPLHF
TRBD1	medium-sized	TRBJ2-3	TRBV18	TGTGCCAGCTCGCCAGGACAGGGTGCTCGAGATACGCAGTATTTT	CASSPGQGARDTQYF
-	many	TRBJ2-3	TRBV20-1	TGCAGTGCCCACGGACTTTCAGATACGCAGTATTTT	CSAHGLSDTQYF
TRBD1	many	TRBJ2-4	TRBV20-1	TGCAGTGCTTCCAGGGGGGCCAAAAACATTCAGTACTTC	CSASRGAKNIQYF
-	many	TRBJ2-7	TRBV30	TGTGCCTGGATGGGGGGATCGTCCTACGAGCAGTACTTC	CAWMGGSSYEQYF
-	medium-sized	TRBJ1-5	TRBV5-6	TGTGCCAGCAGCGCCGAGGGAGGATCGGATCAGCCCCAGCATTTT	CASSAEGGSDQPQHF
-	many	TRBJ2-2	TRBV27	TGTGCCAGCAGTTCACCCGGGACGGGGAACACCGGGGAGCTGTTTTTT	CASSSPGTGNTGELFF